This T cell receptor (beta chain) is drawn from a study of blood T cell repertoires in COVID-19. Sequenced by immunoSEQ multiplex PCR; TCRdb stores in-frame clones only, minus some. Counted here are 80,000 to 100,000 clones, under 80% occurring once; the ten biggest clones make up over 3.5%. Trimming pared 5 bases from V and 1 base from J, leaving 14 bases between. Germline CDR1 reads SNHLY; CDR2 reads FYNNEI. The CDR3 spans 15 residues. This clone showed up just once. J is TRBJ2-5 and V is TRBV2; maybe TRBD1 (6 bases). This TCR derives from a man in his 70s with COVID-19, enrolled during active disease. Sequenced: peripheral blood. This CDR3 reads CASSLQGRGQETQYF. Written as DNA, the CDR3 is TGTGCCAGCAGTTTACAGGGAAGGGGCCAAGAGACCCAGTACTTC.